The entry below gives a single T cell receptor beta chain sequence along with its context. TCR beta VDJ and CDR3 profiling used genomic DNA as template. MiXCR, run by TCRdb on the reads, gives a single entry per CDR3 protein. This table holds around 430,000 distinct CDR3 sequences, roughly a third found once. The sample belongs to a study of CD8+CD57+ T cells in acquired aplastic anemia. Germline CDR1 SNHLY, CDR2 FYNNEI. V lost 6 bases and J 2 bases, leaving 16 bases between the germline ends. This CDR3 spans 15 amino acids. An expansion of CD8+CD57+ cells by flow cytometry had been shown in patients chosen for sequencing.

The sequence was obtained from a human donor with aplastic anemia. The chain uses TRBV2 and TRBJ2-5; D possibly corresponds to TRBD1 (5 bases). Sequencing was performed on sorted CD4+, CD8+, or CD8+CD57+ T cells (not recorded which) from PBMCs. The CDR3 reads CASSKSRTQQETQYF. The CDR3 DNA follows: TGTGCCAGCAGCAAGAGTCGGACACAACAAGAGACCCAGTACTTC.